Described below is a single TCR beta chain sequence and its context. The antigen remains undetermined. The CDR3 contains 13 residues. Between the trimmed V and J ends, which lost 5 bases and 6 bases, there was a span of 12 bases. The germline V gene has CDR1 MRHNA and CDR2 SNTAGT. These data come from a study of shared clonotypes between healthy human individuals. Study context: A couple of female and three male donors aged 18 to 49 were enrolled. Whole-study findings and limits: Only blood samples were collected, and tissue repertoires likely differ.

For each subset, genomic DNA was distributed in equal portions over several immunoSEQ plates. Assay used: immunoSEQ multiplex PCR; TCRdb lists only in-frame clones, some missing. There are about 340,000 clones in the sample; 73% occur only once, and about 10% lies in the top ten. The sequence derives from a man under 40 in good health. Sequencing was done on a sample of memory CD4+ T cells sorted from blood. As to subset: CD45RA-negative fraction. The rearrangement joins TRBV6-4 to TRBJ2-3; weak D call: TRBD1 (6 bases). The CDR3 here is CASSNSGVDTQYF. Written as DNA, the CDR3 is TGTGCCAGCAGTAATTCAGGGGTCGATACGCAGTATTTT.